The rows below give T cell receptor beta chains drawn from one sample of a study of T cells in Graves' hyperthyroidism and ophthalmopathy. TCRdb re-analysed the multiplex PCR reads in MiXCR, keeping a single row per CDR3 protein. The sample yields hundreds of thousands of distinct CDR3 sequences, roughly 18% seen once. The sample was blood. The receptors derive from a woman aged 18-30 years with Graves' ophthalmopathy. Each CDR3 is given with its conserved first and last residue. A D gene is named only where the DNA matches it firmly. Only some rows state a clone size, as once, few, many or a class for expanded clones.

j_call	clone_size	d_call	v_call	cdr3_nt	cdr3_aa
TRBJ1-1	-	-	TRBV20-1	TGCAGTGCTAGAGATTATGAATTTGAGTACACTGAAGCTTTCTTT	CSARDYEFEYTEAFF
TRBJ2-5	many	TRBD1	TRBV5-1	TGCGCCAGCAGCCGGGACAGCCAAGAGACCCAGTACTTC	CASSRDSQETQYF
TRBJ1-3	few	-	TRBV5-1	TGCGCCAGCAGTCCATGGACGGGAAACACCATATATTTT	CASSPWTGNTIYF
TRBJ1-1	few	-	TRBV29-1	TGCAGCGTTAAGGCTATGCAGGGTATCTTGAGGGACACTGAAGCTTTCTTT	CSVKAMQGILRDTEAFF
TRBJ1-5	few	-	TRBV27	TGTGCCAGCTCCCCAATTGGTCAGCCCCAGCATTTT	CASSPIGQPQHF
TRBJ1-1	many	TRBD1	TRBV6-2/TRBV6-3	TGTGCCAGCAGTTACTCAGGGGGCGCAAGTTTTGATTGGAACACTGAAGCTTTCTTT	CASSYSGGASFDWNTEAFF
TRBJ1-2	many	-	TRBV28	TGTGCCTGCGGGACCGACTATGGCTACACCTTC	CACGTDYGYTF
TRBJ2-5	few	TRBD2	TRBV6-1	TGTGCCAGCAGCCCCGGGGGGGCCCAGTACTTC	CASSPGGAQYF
TRBJ1-2	many	-	TRBV3-1	TGTGCCAGCAGCCAAGCTGACCGGAGGGGTTTGGGCTACACCTTC	CASSQADRRGLGYTF
TRBJ2-5	-	-	TRBV25-1	TGTGCCAGCAACATTCGCGGAGAGACCCAGTACTTC	CASNIRGETQYF
TRBJ2-2	many	TRBD2	TRBV12-3/TRBV12-4	TGTGCCAGCACTATCCCGGGACTAGCGGGGGCCGGGGAGCTGTTTTTT	CASTIPGLAGAGELFF
TRBJ2-5	-	TRBD2	TRBV4-1	TGCGCCAGCAGCCAACTAGCGGGGGATAGCCAAGAGACCCAGTACTTC	CASSQLAGDSQETQYF
TRBJ2-5	many	-	TRBV7-2	TGTGCCAGCAGCTGGGCCACAGGAGGCCAAGAGACCCAGTACTTC	CASSWATGGQETQYF
TRBJ2-6	-	TRBD1	TRBV4-3	TGCGCCAGCAGCCAAGTGACCGGGACAGGGAGCTCTGGGGCCAACGTCCTGACTTTC	CASSQVTGTGSSGANVLTF
TRBJ1-6	few	TRBD1	TRBV19	TGTGCCAGTCGGACAGGGGGAGATTCACCCCTCCACTTT	CASRTGGDSPLHF
TRBJ1-3	few	TRBD1	TRBV9	TGTGCCAACAGCTATCGACAGGGTCCTGGAAACACCATATATTTT	CANSYRQGPGNTIYF
TRBJ1-2	-	-	TRBV28	TGTGCCAGCAGTTTATCCAGGGGAGAAGGTGGCTACACCTTC	CASSLSRGEGGYTF
TRBJ2-1	-	TRBD2	TRBV20-1	TGCAGTGCTAGAGATCCAGTGGTCACTAGCGGGATGAATGAGCAGTTCTTC	CSARDPVVTSGMNEQFF